This T cell receptor (beta chain) was identified during a study of cytomegalovirus exposure and HLA in healthy donors (dated by TCRdb to between 2016 and 2019). As for the study more broadly: The 670 or so repertoires of the first cohort and the approximately 130 validation repertoires were produced on the same platform, according to a later analysis. The study aimed to test whether signatures of past pathogen exposure could be identified by cataloging public T cell receptors. Besides the first cohort of some 670 subjects, a separate validation cohort made up of about 120 different subjects was used. The study combined high-throughput TCR immunosequencing, statistical association of individual TCRs with disease status, and machine learning to predict cytomegalovirus infection status. Study-level results and caveats: Most TCR sequences were seen in very few donors, while some public TCRs were found in many individuals. In both the original and validation cohorts, the classifier was reported to diagnose cytomegalovirus status with high specificity and sensitivity. A few of the identified cytomegalovirus-associated TCR beta chains were confirmed in vitro to be specific for cytomegalovirus antigens. In a later analysis, TCRs clustered in the first cohort were found to also tend to co-occur in the 120 or so validation repertoires, with roughly 93% of cluster scores above 0. The authors suggested that the approach could potentially be generalized to other disease states and immunological phenotypes. The study listed around 160 TCR beta chains as associated with cytomegalovirus. A later analysis had no HLA typing for the validation cohort, so co-occurrence there was scored across all 110 or so repertoires.

A note on this clone: Its cognate antigen has yet to be identified. No per-base quality is available; no much larger clone lies one base away.

Library preparation employed the immunoSEQ multiplex PCR assay. Per the source publication's procedure: A statistical classification framework was developed to diagnose cytomegalovirus status using the catalog of TCR beta chain sequences. TCRdb obtained this table from immuneACCESS and retained in-frame rearrangements with V and J assigned. These tables miss some clones; where compared with another copy, unresolved V genes account for less than half of the shortfall, and the remainder is unexplained. V and J calls and clone size come straight from that table; D and trimming were deduced from the DNA. The sample table records 70,000 to 75,000 clones; about 93% of these occur just once. Clones ranked in the top ten supply about 1.9% of the sample. The donors were included in the validation cohort of some 120 subjects, a group kept apart from the approximately 700-subject first cohort. CDR1 LNHDA and CDR2 SQIVND were looked up in the germline V gene (reference sequence). Reading from cysteine to phenylalanine, the CDR3 counts 16 amino acids. Solely the CDR3 DNA is kept, with 48 bases framed from the first base. From V the trimming removes 4 bases and from J it removes 1 base, while the gene matches leave 5 bases of the junction unaccounted for.

This clonotype was obtained from a woman younger than 35 in good health and CMV-seropositive. This sequence uses TRBV19 and TRBJ2-2; 8 bases in between match TRBD1. The sample consisted of PBMCs. The CDR3 reads CASSTRTGRNTGELFF. The nucleotides are TGTGCCAGTAGTACCCGGACAGGGAGGAACACCGGGGAGCTGTTTTTT.